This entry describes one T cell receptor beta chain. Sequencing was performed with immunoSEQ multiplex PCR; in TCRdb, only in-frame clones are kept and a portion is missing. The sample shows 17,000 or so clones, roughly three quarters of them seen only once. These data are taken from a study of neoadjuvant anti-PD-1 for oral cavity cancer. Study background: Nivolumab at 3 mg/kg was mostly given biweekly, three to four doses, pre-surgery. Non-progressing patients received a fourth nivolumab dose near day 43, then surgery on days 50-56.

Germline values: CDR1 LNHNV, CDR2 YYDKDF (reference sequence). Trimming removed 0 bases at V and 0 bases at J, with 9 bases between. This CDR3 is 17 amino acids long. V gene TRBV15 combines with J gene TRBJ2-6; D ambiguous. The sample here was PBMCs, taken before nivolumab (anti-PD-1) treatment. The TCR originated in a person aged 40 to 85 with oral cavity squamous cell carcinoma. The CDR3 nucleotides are TGTGCCACCAGCAGAGATTGGAAGTACTCTGGGGCCAACGTCCTGACTTTC. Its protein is CATSRDWKYSGANVLTF.